These 32 T cell receptor beta chains originate from one sample sequenced in a study of beta chain features in type 1 diabetes. The entirety of the isolated RNA underwent reverse transcription, so expressed TCRB transcripts were sequenced. Only in-frame clones appear in the TCRdb table, and some are missing; sequencing was by immunoSEQ multiplex PCR. The table has around 340,000 clones, 15% to 20% seen once; the top ten hold about 0.044%. Material for sequencing was naive CD4+ T cells from blood. The receptors originated from a woman in her late teens or twenties in good health.

Only a few counts were recorded for this clone. This chain connects TRBV5-4 to TRBJ2-7, with 10 bases identical to TRBD1. Germline CDR1 SGHNT, CDR2 YYREEE (reference sequence). The CDR3 is 15 amino acids. J lost 0 bases, V lost 4 bases, and 4 bases had no gene match. CDR3 in amino acids: CASSVDRGLSYEQYF. Written as DNA, the CDR3 is TGTGCCAGCAGCGTCGACAGGGGGCTCTCCTACGAGCAGTACTTC.

This clone was seen more than once but under ten times. The chain links TRBV30 to TRBJ1-1; TRBD1 agrees at 8 bases. This CDR3 is 14 amino acids long. V lost 2 bases, J lost 3 bases, and 5 bases stayed unmatched. The V gene's germline CDR1 is GTSNPN and CDR2 SVGIG (reference sequence). CDR3 protein: CAWSRGQADTEAFF. The CDR3 DNA reads as TGTGCCTGGAGTCGGGGACAGGCAGACACTGAAGCTTTCTTT. The whole variable domain, filled in from reference TRBV30 and TRBJ1-1, reads SQTIHQWPATLVQPVGSPLSLECTVEGTSNPNLYWYRQAAGRGLQLLFYSVGIGQISSEVPQNLSASRPQDRQFILSSKKLLLSDSGFYLCAWSRGQADTEAFFGQGTRLTVV.

This sequence joins TRBV18 and TRBJ1-2, with D tentatively TRBD1 (5 bases). CDR1 KGHSH and CDR2 LQKENI come from the germline V gene. There are 15 residues in the CDR3. V was cut by 6 bases and J by 6 bases, with 20 bases left in between. DNA for the CDR3: TGTGCCAGCTCCCGATCGACGGGGGAAGAAGATGGCTACACCTTC. It translates to CASSRSTGEEDGYTF.

About this clone: The sample has other DNA sequences that encode this CDR3 too. The chain uses TRBV11-2 and TRBJ2-3, with 10 bases lining up with TRBD2. The CDR3 length is 15 residues. The germline V gene encodes CDR1 SGHAT and CDR2 FQNNGV. With V trimmed by 5 bases and J by 1 base, 3 bases remained unmatched. DNA of the CDR3: TGTGCCAGCAGCCCCCTAGCGGGGGGCACAGATACGCAGTATTTT. This codes for CASSPLAGGTDTQYF.

Notes on this clone: Other nucleotide sequences from this sample produce the same CDR3. The CDR3 reads CASSLELDTQYF. The CDR3 DNA reads as TGTGCCAGCAGTTTGGAGCTCGATACGCAGTATTTT. This chain joins TRBV28 and TRBJ2-3, with unresolved D. Trimming cost V 3 bases and J 6 bases, with 7 bases left between them. The CDR3 is 12 amino acids. Germline V gene data show CDR1 as MDHEN and CDR2 as SYDVKM.

This clone appeared a few times. The rearrangement uses TRBV7-2 and TRBJ1-1; no firm D call. Germline V gene sequence: CDR1 SGHTA, CDR2 FQGNSA. V lost 5 bases, J lost 1 base, and 8 bases lay in between. The CDR3 has 13 amino acids. The CDR3 coding sequence is TGTGCCAGCAGCCCCTCTCCGAACACTGAAGCTTTCTTT. The encoded protein is CASSPSPNTEAFF.

V and J are TRBV28 and TRBJ2-4; 7 bases fit TRBD2. There are 17 residues in the CDR3. Germline V gene sequence: CDR1 MDHEN, CDR2 SYDVKM. With 5 bases clipped from V and 0 bases from J, the junction kept 10 bases outside the gene matches. For the CDR3, the DNA is TGTGCCAGCAGTGTAGCGGGCACATCTTCAGCCAAAAACATTCAGTACTTC. As protein: CASSVAGTSSAKNIQYF.

The chain joins TRBV30 to TRBJ2-5, with D possibly TRBD2 on 5 matching bases. Germline V gene data show CDR1 as GTSNPN and CDR2 as SVGIG (reference sequence). V lost 2 bases and J lost 0, with 10 bases in between. The CDR3 is made up of 14 amino acids. CDR3 coding DNA: TGTGCCTGGAGTAGAGGGCAGTACCAAGAGACCCAGTACTTC. This codes for CAWSRGQYQETQYF.

The rearrangement joins TRBV30 to TRBJ2-3; TRBD2 matches 8 bases. Per the germline V gene, CDR1 is GTSNPN and CDR2 is SVGIG (reference sequence). This CDR3 has 15 amino acids. V was pared by 0 bases and J by 0 bases, with 2 bases of the junction left unmatched. CDR3: CAWSVAGVSTDTQYF. In DNA form, the CDR3 reads TGTGCCTGGAGTGTAGCGGGAGTTAGCACAGATACGCAGTATTTT.

This clone was observed a handful of times. The chain couples TRBV5-5 to TRBJ2-7; 9 bases match TRBD1. Germline V gene lookup returns CDR1 SGHKS and CDR2 YYEKEE (reference sequence). The CDR3 consists of 14 residues. The ends lost 0 bases at V and 5 bases at J; junction bases unmatched: 3. CDR3 in DNA: TGTGCCAGCAGCTTGGGGGACAGGGTCAACGAGCAGTACTTC. Translated: CASSLGDRVNEQYF.

The rearrangement uses TRBV9 and TRBJ2-5, with D perhaps matching TRBD2 (5 bases). Germline assignment: CDR1 SGDLS and CDR2 YYNGEE. V gave up 4 bases and J gave up 1 base, with 14 bases separating them. There are 15 residues in the CDR3. In DNA form, the CDR3 reads TGTGCCAGCAGCCCCTTGAGCGGATTCCAAGAGACCCAGTACTTC. It encodes CASSPLSGFQETQYF.

This clone was detected a few times. The genes are TRBV5-4 and TRBJ1-2; a weak D match, TRBD1 (6 bases). The CDR3 covers 15 residues. With 1 base removed from V and 8 bases from J, the gap between germline ends came to 18 bases. Germline-derived CDR1 and CDR2 are SGHNT and YYREEE (reference sequence). The CDR3 region is CASSLTGMVIGGYTF. The CDR3 DNA reads TGTGCCAGCAGCTTGACAGGGATGGTGATTGGGGGCTACACCTTC.

This clone has a handful of counts. This chain links TRBV18 with TRBJ1-2, with D perhaps TRBD1 (6 bases). CDR1 and CDR2 from the germline V gene are KGHSH and LQKENI. CDR3 length: 14 amino acids. The V end lost 1 base, the J end lost 7 bases, and 13 bases lay between the germline ends. In DNA form, the CDR3 reads TGTGCCAGCTCACCACGGCAGGGGCAAGGTGGCTACACCTTC. Protein product: CASSPRQGQGGYTF.

In its sample, this clone was seen a few times. This chain uses TRBV29-1 with TRBJ2-4, with 9 bases aligning to TRBD1. CDR3 size: 13 residues. V trimming: 6 bases; J trimming: 8 bases; junction bases outside the gene matches: 8. Germline loops: CDR1 SQVTM, CDR2 ANQGSEA. The CDR3 protein is CSVATGGGDIQYF. The CDR3 DNA is TGCAGCGTAGCGACAGGGGGTGGGGACATTCAGTACTTC.

This clone showed up just a few times. CDR3 amino acids: CASSRTSGTSRYNEQFF. The CDR3 DNA sequence: TGCGCCAGCAGCCGTACCTCCGGGACTAGCAGATACAATGAGCAGTTCTTC. The J gene is TRBJ2-1, the V gene TRBV4-1; 9 bases align to TRBD2. The CDR3 loop spans 17 amino acids. V trimming: 4 bases; J trimming: 4 bases; junction bases outside the gene matches: 11. Germline CDR1 is MGHRA and CDR2 is YSYEKL.

A few counts support this clone. This chain connects TRBV30 to TRBJ2-3; 9 bases agree with TRBD2. Germline lookup yields CDR1 GTSNPN and CDR2 SVGIG (reference sequence). CDR3 length equals 16 residues. The trim removed 2 bases at V and 3 bases at J, leaving 9 bases unmatched. The CDR3 DNA is TGTGCCTGGAGTCCTCGCGGGGGGGCCGAGACAGATACGCAGTATTTT. Encoded protein: CAWSPRGGAETDTQYF.

The chain joins TRBV2 to TRBJ2-1, with 10 bases fitting TRBD2. The CDR3 totals 16 residues. V shed 6 bases and J 7 bases; nucleotides not matched to a gene: 12. The V gene's germline CDR1 is SNHLY and CDR2 FYNNEI. The CDR3 DNA sequence: TGTGCCAGCAGCGAGCCCCAGCGGGAGGGGAGGAATGAGCAGTTCTTC. It is translated as CASSEPQREGRNEQFF.

V usage is TRBV11-2 and J usage is TRBJ2-5; no reliable D call. The CDR3 covers 11 residues. CDR1 and CDR2 from the germline V gene are SGHAT and FQNNGV. Trimming took off 5 bases at V and 8 bases at J, with 9 bases between the two ends. The CDR3 loop reads CASSLEETQYF. The CDR3 nucleotides are TGTGCCAGCAGCCTTGAGGAAACCCAGTACTTC.

This clone has more than one count but fewer than ten. The same CDR3 also results from other DNA sequences found in this sample. DNA for the CDR3: TGTGCCAGCAGCCTACAGGGCGCCGAGACCCAGTACTTC. Amino acids: CASSLQGAETQYF. The chain couples TRBV5-4 to TRBJ2-5, with D perhaps matching TRBD1 (6 bases). The germline V gene has CDR1 SGHNT and CDR2 YYREEE (reference sequence). V was cut by 4 bases and J by 5 bases, with 12 bases left in between. CDR3 length: 13 residues.

This clone was counted only a few times. The chain carries TRBV9 and TRBJ2-5, with 9 bases identical to TRBD1. CDR3 size: 13 residues. J lost 9 bases, V lost 3 bases, and 6 bases had no gene match. Looked up from germline, CDR1 is SGDLS and CDR2 is YYNGEE. The CDR3 DNA follows: TGTGCCAGCAGCGCGAGACAGGGGGGGTCCCAGTACTTC. As protein: CASSARQGGSQYF.

V gene TRBV5-1 combines with J gene TRBJ1-4, with D possibly TRBD1 on 5 matching bases. Trimming removed 5 bases from V and 2 bases from J, with 10 bases in between. This CDR3 has 14 residues. Germline CDR1 reads SGHRS; CDR2 reads YFSETQ. The CDR3 loop reads CASSSGGTNEKLFF. Written as DNA, the CDR3 is TGCGCCAGCAGTTCCGGGGGGACTAATGAAAAACTGTTTTTT.

V and J are TRBV5-4 and TRBJ2-1; TRBD2 might be the D (6 bases). This CDR3 is built from 16 residues. V dropped 0 bases and J dropped 2 bases, with 12 bases sitting between them. The germline V gene has CDR1 SGHNT and CDR2 YYREEE (reference sequence). The CDR3 sequence is CASSLASDRPYNEQFF. The CDR3, as DNA: TGTGCCAGCAGCTTGGCTAGCGATAGACCCTACAATGAGCAGTTCTTC.

The gene calls are TRBV7-8 and TRBJ2-1; D uncertain. Germline V lookup: CDR1 SGHVS, CDR2 FQNEAQ. This CDR3 region has 12 residues. Between the trimmed V and J ends, which lost 1 base and 6 bases, there was a span of 4 bases. The CDR3 DNA sequence: TGTGCCAGCAGCTTAGGACTCAATGAGCAGTTCTTC. It encodes CASSLGLNEQFF.

This chain links TRBV5-1 with TRBJ2-5; 8 bases fit TRBD1. The CDR3 length is 15 residues. Germline CDR1 reads SGHRS; CDR2 reads YFSETQ. V dropped 1 base and J dropped 5; count of bases not matched to a gene: 7. This chain's CDR3 is CASSLPRGQGETQYF. CDR3 nucleotide sequence: TGCGCCAGCAGCTTGCCCAGGGGGCAGGGGGAGACCCAGTACTTC.

This chain uses TRBV9 with TRBJ2-2; TRBD2 matches at 9 bases. J gave up 7 bases and V 3 bases, and 16 bases lay outside the gene matches. There are 18 residues in the CDR3. CDR1 SGDLS and CDR2 YYNGEE come from the germline V gene. CDR3 loop: CASSGGRREGLSIGELFF. The DNA for the CDR3 is TGTGCCAGCAGCGGTGGACGGCGGGAGGGCCTCAGTATCGGGGAGCTGTTTTTT.

The chain is built from TRBV30 and TRBJ2-7; a weak D match, TRBD2 (5 bases). V lost 3 bases and J lost 8, with 14 bases in between. This CDR3 has 12 residues. Germline CDR1 GTSNPN, CDR2 SVGIG (reference sequence). CDR3 sequence (DNA): TGTGCCTGGAGCGAGCCCCCCGGGAAGCAGTACTTC. It is translated as CAWSEPPGKQYF.

This clone was observed a few times. The V call is TRBV11-2, the J call TRBJ1-1; D is perhaps TRBD1 (5 bases). Deletions cut 5 bases from V and 3 bases from J, with 16 bases between. The CDR3 has 15 residues. CDR1 is SGHAT and CDR2 is FQNNGV in the germline V gene. The CDR3 nucleotides read TGTGCCAGCAGCCGACCAGGGTCCCTCCACACTGAAGCTTTCTTT. Encoded protein: CASSRPGSLHTEAFF.

This chain connects TRBV14 to TRBJ1-1, with D perhaps matching TRBD1 (5 bases). Germline V gives CDR1 SGHDN, CDR2 FVKESK. V lost 4 bases, J lost 1 base, and 10 bases lay in between. This CDR3 has 14 amino acids. Here the CDR3 DNA reads TGTGCCAGCAGCCGCAACAGGAAGAACACTGAAGCTTTCTTT. Amino acids: CASSRNRKNTEAFF.

A few counts support this clone. This chain connects TRBV4-1 to TRBJ2-2; D remains ambiguous. This CDR3 comprises 15 residues. The V end lost 5 bases, the J end lost 4 bases, and 14 bases lay between the germline ends. Germline V gene sequence: CDR1 MGHRA, CDR2 YSYEKL. The CDR3 nucleotides read TGCGCCAGCAGCTCCCCCGTCGCGGCCACCGGGGAGCTGTTTTTT. Translated, it gives CASSSPVAATGELFF.

In this sample, this clone turned up a few times. The V gene is TRBV7-8, the J gene TRBJ2-3; 15 bases map to TRBD2. The V segment lost 4 bases and the J segment 4 bases; nucleotides outside the gene matches: 9. The germline CDR1 and CDR2 sequences are SGHVS and FQNEAQ. This CDR3 comprises 18 residues. CDR3 in amino acids: CASSWTSGRAWGSDTQYF. The DNA for the CDR3 is TGTGCCAGCAGCTGGACTAGCGGGAGGGCCTGGGGTTCAGATACGCAGTATTTT.

This clone showed up just a few times. This sequence joins TRBV11-2 and TRBJ2-7; the D is unclear. The CDR3 has 15 residues. Germline CDR1 is SGHAT and CDR2 is FQNNGV. Trimming removed 1 base at V and 7 bases at J, with 17 bases between. The CDR3 nucleotides are TGTGCCAGCAGCTTAGGTCAGCGAGTCTCCGGGGAGCAGTACTTC. It encodes CASSLGQRVSGEQYF.

This clone turned up a few times. V gene TRBV4-1 combines with J gene TRBJ2-1; 7 nucleotides line up with TRBD2. V lost 4 bases and J lost 5; bases outside the gene matches: 8. CDR3 length: 15 residues. In germline, CDR1 is MGHRA, CDR2 YSYEKL. The CDR3 is CASSLPSGKNNEQFF. CDR3 nucleotides: TGCGCCAGCAGCCTGCCGAGCGGGAAAAACAATGAGCAGTTCTTC.